Included here is one T cell receptor beta chain sequence, with context. The entry originates in a study of blood T cell repertoires in COVID-19. The wider study: Both acute and convalescent COVID-19 samples were obtained from the United States, Italy and Spain.

Sequenced by immunoSEQ multiplex PCR; TCRdb stores in-frame clones only, minus some. The sample lists hundreds of thousands of clones; around 92% were seen once. There are 18 residues in the CDR3. Germline loops: CDR1 WNHNN, CDR2 SYGVQD (reference sequence). V lost 3 bases, J lost 0 bases, and 3 bases stayed unmatched. This chain connects TRBV10-1 to TRBJ2-2, with 14 positions matching TRBD2. Sequencing was carried out using PBMCs or T cells enriched from blood (not recorded which). This receptor was taken from a woman aged 45-65 years who had been exposed to COVID-19. The CDR3 DNA is TGCGCCAGCAGTGATCGGACTAGCGGGGGGACGAACACCGGGGAGCTGTTTTTT. Its translation is CASSDRTSGGTNTGELFF.